The 2 T cell receptor beta chains listed next were all sequenced from one sample in a study of immune evolution from preneoplasia to lung adenocarcinoma. The data were produced by immunoSEQ multiplex PCR, yet TCRdb's version contains in-frame clones alone and is incomplete. Of about 6,400 clones in the sample, about 79% are singletons; the top ten hold around 3%. Sequenced input: FFPE minimally invasive lung adenocarcinoma tissue. The receptors derive from a person aged 60-80 years with lung adenocarcinoma.

This sequence joins TRBV2 and TRBJ2-1; D is unclear. The CDR3 has 13 residues. Trimming shortened V by 7 bases and J by 4 bases, and 11 bases separated the two germline ends. Germline assignment: CDR1 SNHLY and CDR2 FYNNEI. CDR3 nucleotides: TGTGCCAGCACCGCCGGCACTTACAATGAGCAGTTCTTC. Translating it yields CASTAGTYNEQFF.

This clone was counted once. The J gene is TRBJ1-1, the V gene TRBV18; D is ambiguous. The germline CDR1 and CDR2 sequences are KGHSH and LQKENI. V was cut by 3 bases and J by 1 base, with 9 bases left in between. The CDR3 covers 14 residues. CDR3 amino acids: CASSPLRTNTEAFF. CDR3 nucleotides: TGTGCCAGCTCACCCCTCCGGACGAACACTGAAGCTTTCTTT.